This TCR beta chain was identified in a study of T-cell memory formation after mild COVID-19 (dated by TCRdb to the early 2020s). About the full investigation: Most TCR sequence clusters were specific to one of the two donors. Longitudinal TCRalpha and TCRbeta repertoire sequencing tracked T-cell clones expanding and contracting after mild COVID-19 in a couple of donors. Two young, previously healthy adult volunteers, one female and one male, were included in the cohort.

Via the germline V gene (reference sequence), CDR1 is DFQATT and CDR2 SNEGSKA. Unmatched junction bases come to 7, with V trimmed by 3 bases and J by 0 bases. CDR3 length: 15 amino acids, cysteine to phenylalanine. Only the CDR3 part of the read is kept: 45 bases, read in frame from the first base. PBMCs were isolated by Ficoll-Paque density gradient centrifugation. A note on this clonotype: The antigen it binds to is not known. No quality values exist for individual bases; no much larger clone is one base distant.

TCRdb names Illumina NovaSeq 6000 as the instrument used. TCRalpha and TCRbeta cDNA libraries were built by 5'RACE with constant-segment primers, adding sample barcodes and unique molecular identifiers. RNA was extracted from every sample with Trizol reagent. The libraries were amplified in two PCR steps, and the second step added a second sample barcode and Illumina TruSeq adapters. Sequencing of the libraries was done on an Illumina NovaSeq, producing 2 x 150 bp paired-end reads. The published analysis was carried out like this. Reads were demultiplexed and collapsed into UMI-guided consensus sequences with migec v1.2.7. Using mixcr v2.1.11, the UMI consensuses were aligned to TRA and TRB V and J templates and assembled into clonotypes. Clonotypes were classified as expanded or contracted when called significant by both edgeR and NoisET, with noise models trained on biological replicates. For edgeR calls, the cutoffs were a false discovery rate-adjusted p below 0.01 and a log2 fold-change threshold of 1. As an exploratory analysis of dynamics, PCA with hierarchical clustering was applied to max-normalized trajectories of the 1000 most abundant clonotypes. Separately sequenced CD4+ and CD8+ repertoires were used to assign the CD4 or CD8 phenotype of responding clones. TCRdb ran its own pipeline on the public reads, namely fastp trimming at Q25 and MiXCR clone calling, and kept in-frame beta chains. Entries are consolidated by CDR3 protein sequence, retaining the most common genes and DNA. The V and J calls reflect TCRdb's pipeline rather than the authors' work. The sample has approximately 560,000 distinct CDR3 sequences on record, 15% to 20% of them singletons. About 7.4% of the sample goes to the ten largest clones.

Results the study describes overall, beyond this receptor: Some responding clones were detected in pre-infection memory, suggesting pre-existing cross-reactive memory T cells joined the SARS-CoV-2 response. Clones that contracted from day 15 to 85 showed balanced CD4/CD8 phenotypes, whereas a second wave of clones that expanded from day 15 to 37 leaned towards CD4+. SARS-CoV-2 specificity of the second-wave clones peaking on day 37 was not confirmed. Contracting CD4+ clones appeared mostly in the CM and EM memory subsets, whereas CD8+ clones were enriched in EMRA. Only two mild cases were covered by the study, and larger cohorts that include severe cases with pre-infection samples were considered necessary.

Sequencing was carried out using PBMCs or a T cell subset sorted from them (not recorded which). The rearranged chain carries TRBV20-1 and TRBJ2-7, and 8 junctional nucleotides match TRBD2. The TCR sequence derives from an adult woman who had mild COVID-19 (a few samples of this study predate the infection). The sample titles of this study are shuffled in the database, so cell type and time point are left out; the donor was told from shared clones. The CDR3 sequence is CSARATGGVSYEQYF. Read as DNA, the sequence is TGCAGTGCTAGGGCCACCGGGGGGGTCTCCTACGAGCAGTACTTC.